This record concerns one TCR beta chain sequence. Trimming at V came to 1 base and at J to 5 bases, leaving 10 bases not matched to a gene. Germline V CDR1 and CDR2: MGHRA, YSYEKL. The CDR3 is 17 amino acids. The sample originates from a study of tumor-infiltrating lymphocytes in localized non-small cell lung cancer. For the study at large: Resected tumor was paired with non-adjacent uninvolved lung from the same patient.

Libraries were prepared by immunoSEQ multiplex PCR; TCRdb keeps only in-frame clonotypes and omits some of them. The profile covers over 5,500 clones, with 50% to 70% appearing a single time and about an eighth taken by the ten largest. The chain combines TRBV4-1 with TRBJ2-5; TRBD2 matches 10 bases. Source material: uninvolved lung tissue not adjacent to the tumor. This TCR came from a human donor with non-small cell lung cancer. CDR3 amino acids: CASSQVVSGGAEETQYF. The CDR3 DNA reads TGCGCCAGCAGCCAAGTAGTAAGCGGGGGGGCCGAGGAGACCCAGTACTTC.